This entry is about one TCR beta chain. Germline CDR1 is SQVTM and CDR2 is ANQGSEA. J gave up 4 bases and V 5 bases, and 7 bases lay outside the gene matches. The CDR3 contains 13 residues. Data came from immunoSEQ multiplex PCR; TCRdb stores just in-frame clones and leaves some out. The table shows 540,000 or so clones, with around 90% occurring only once. The source of the sample is a study of blood T cell repertoires in COVID-19. Study information: PBMCs, B-cell-depleted T cells, or T cells were the source of the cDNA or gDNA that made up the material.

Patients in Seattle were enrolled during active infection, then followed longitudinally. The sample was peripheral blood. The receptor was derived from a woman aged 45-65 years with COVID-19, enrolled during active disease. V is TRBV29-1 and J is TRBJ1-1; 7 nucleotides agree with TRBD1. The CDR3 region has the DNA TGCAGCGTTACCAGGGGGAAGGGCACTGAAGCTTTCTTT. It codes for CSVTRGKGTEAFF.